The sample holds a few counts of the clone carrying this T cell receptor (beta chain). The antigen remains unidentified. Each single cDNA molecule received a unique molecular identifier. Using its own MiXCR run on the 5' RACE reads, TCRdb lists one record per CDR3 protein. The sample shows about 72,000 distinct CDR3 sequences, around 10% of them seen only once. The CDR3 is 13 residues long. CDR1 DFQATT and CDR2 SNEGSKA come from the germline V gene (reference sequence). V was cut by 6 bases and J by 14 bases, with 25 bases left in between. The sample is drawn from a study of early T cells in non-severe SARS-CoV-2 infection. Study at large: Unsorted whole blood bulk RNA was sequenced, with unpaired chains.

Study outcomes and limitations: Sequences matched to VDJdb favored anti-spike CD8 responses, while private and CD4 specificities were missed.

This sample comprised whole blood, obtained at baseline. The V call is TRBV20-1, the J call TRBJ1-2, with TRBD1 as a possible D gene (5 bases). The sequence came from an adult who was a healthcare worker with PCR-confirmed SARS-CoV-2 infection or an uninfected control (not recorded which). The CDR3 coding sequence is TGCAGTGCCGTTTTAAGGGGATGGAGTCCGGTAACCTTC. This encodes CSAVLRGWSPVTF.